One and the same sample provided the 23 T cell receptor beta chains below, sequenced in a study of PD-1 blockade in classical Hodgkin lymphoma. Assay: immunoSEQ multiplex PCR; the TCRdb copy retains only in-frame clones and omits some. The sample records more than 45,000 clones, approximately 70% being singletons. Each patient relapsed following autologous stem cell transplantation, and prior brentuximab vedotin exposure differed. The specimen comprised peripheral blood mononuclear cells (PBMCs), sampled at baseline. Receptors were obtained from a human donor with classical Hodgkin lymphoma.

The chain carries TRBV12-5 and TRBJ2-7; 7 bases are a match to TRBD1. Germline values: CDR1 LGHNT, CDR2 FRNRAP. CDR3 length: 14 amino acids. V trimming: 3 bases; J trimming: 4 bases; junction bases outside the gene matches: 6. CDR3 protein: CASGFPGQTYEQYF. CDR3 nucleotides: TGTGCTAGTGGTTTCCCGGGACAGACTTACGAGCAGTACTTC.

The V call is TRBV4-1, the J call TRBJ1-1; D is uncertain. V gave up 0 bases and J gave up 0 bases, with 14 bases separating them. Germline V gene data show CDR1 as MGHRA and CDR2 as YSYEKL. This CDR3 comprises 17 residues. The chain's CDR3 is CASSQDKQWVLNTEAFF. The CDR3 DNA sequence: TGCGCCAGCAGCCAAGACAAACAGTGGGTCTTGAACACTGAAGCTTTCTTT.

The chain carries TRBV5-1 and TRBJ2-1, with D possibly being TRBD2 (6 bases). Germline lookup yields CDR1 SGHRS and CDR2 YFSETQ. The CDR3 runs 16 residues. Trimming pared 4 bases from V and 0 bases from J, leaving 14 bases between. The CDR3: CASSPGLYSSYNEQFF. CDR3 nucleotide sequence: TGCGCCAGCAGCCCGGGACTCTACAGCTCCTACAATGAGCAGTTCTTC.

The genes are TRBV2 and TRBJ2-7; tentatively, D is TRBD1 or TRBD2 (5 bases each). Per the germline V gene, CDR1 is SNHLY and CDR2 is FYNNEI. The CDR3 contains 14 residues. V lost 4 bases and J lost 3, with 13 bases in between. This chain's CDR3 is CASSAPGTLYEQYF. In DNA form, the CDR3 reads TGTGCCAGCAGTGCGCCAGGGACGCTCTACGAGCAGTACTTC.

Within the sample, this clone is medium-sized. The chain joins TRBV7-9 to TRBJ1-4; 8 bases are shared with TRBD1. This CDR3 is 15 amino acids long. Looked up from germline, CDR1 is SEHNR and CDR2 is FQNEAQ (reference sequence). The ends lost 4 bases at V and 6 bases at J; junction bases unmatched: 7. For the CDR3, the DNA is TGTGCCAGCAGCTCTACCGGGACAGGATATGAAAAACTGTTTTTT. Amino acid sequence: CASSSTGTGYEKLFF.

This clone was counted between two and nine times. The chain employs TRBV30 and TRBJ1-5, with D possibly being TRBD1 (6 bases). Deletions cut 2 bases from V and 4 bases from J, with 9 bases between. The CDR3 sequence is 13 residues long. The germline gives CDR1 GTSNPN, CDR2 SVGIG (reference sequence). CDR3 region: CAWSRQGNQPQHF. CDR3 sequence (DNA): TGTGCCTGGAGTCGGCAGGGGAATCAGCCCCAGCATTTT.

The rearrangement uses TRBV9 and TRBJ2-6; D might be TRBD2 (6 bases). The V end lost 0 bases, the J end lost 9 bases, and 25 bases lay between the germline ends. The germline V gene has CDR1 SGDLS and CDR2 YYNGEE. The CDR3 covers 19 residues. CDR3 DNA: TGTGCCAGCAGCGTAGCACCTCTTTCAGGCGGGACCCATGGCAACGTCCTGACTTTC. This translates into CASSVAPLSGGTHGNVLTF. The full variable domain, in which reference TRBV9 and TRBJ2-6 provide the parts outside the CDR3, is DSGVTQTPKHLITATGQRVTLRCSPRSGDLSVYWYQQSLDQGLQFLIQYYNGEERAKGNILERFSAQQFPDLHSELNLSSLELGDSALYFCASSVAPLSGGTHGNVLTFGAGSRLTVL.

The chain is built from TRBV5-4 and TRBJ2-7; 7 positions match TRBD1. The CDR3 consists of 15 residues. Germline CDR1 reads SGHNT; CDR2 reads YYREEE (reference sequence). Trimming cost V 0 bases and J 3 bases; bases outside gene matches: 6. The DNA for the CDR3 is TGTGCCAGCAGCTTGGACCCGGGACAGAACTACGAGCAGTACTTC. Its translation is CASSLDPGQNYEQYF.

This chain links TRBV7-9 with TRBJ1-2; 8 positions match TRBD1. The V gene's germline CDR1 is SEHNR and CDR2 FQNEAQ (reference sequence). The CDR3 is 13 amino acids. V lost 5 bases, J lost 5 bases, and 4 bases stayed unmatched. CDR3 bases: TGTGCCAGCAGCCCCGACAGGGGATATGGCTACACCTTC. It codes for CASSPDRGYGYTF.

The chain uses TRBV5-1 and TRBJ2-7, with no clear D. The V gene's germline CDR1 is SGHRS and CDR2 YFSETQ. The CDR3 extends over 13 amino acids. Trimming removed 4 bases from V and 8 bases from J, with 16 bases in between. CDR3 sequence (DNA): TGCGCCAGCAGCCCACCGGACCTCAGAAAGCAGTACTTC. It codes for CASSPPDLRKQYF.

This sequence joins TRBV10-2 and TRBJ1-2; TRBD1 matches at 7 bases. This CDR3 has 15 amino acids. Germline V CDR1 and CDR2: WSHSY, SAAADI. V was clipped by 6 bases and J by 0 bases; unmatched bases: 7. DNA for the CDR3: TGCGCCAGCAGAGAGACAGGGTATTCTAACTATGGCTACACCTTC. Translating it yields CASRETGYSNYGYTF.

V gene TRBV9 combines with J gene TRBJ1-6; 7 bases match TRBD1. This CDR3 has 14 amino acids. V shed 0 bases and J 8 bases; nucleotides not matched to a gene: 2. Germline CDR1 and CDR2: SGDLS and YYNGEE. The CDR3 sequence is CASSVGDSYSPLHF. In nucleotides, the CDR3 is TGTGCCAGCAGCGTAGGGGACAGTTATTCACCCCTCCACTTT.

This chain joins TRBV10-1 and TRBJ1-2, with 7 bases fitting TRBD1. The CDR3 sequence is 15 residues long. Germline V gives CDR1 WNHNN, CDR2 SYGVQD (reference sequence). The J segment lost 8 bases and the V segment lost 3 bases, leaving 12 bases of the junction unmatched. Here the CDR3 DNA reads TGCGCCAGCAGTGATTTTTCGGGGTTAGGGGGCGGCTACACCTTC. The encoded protein is CASSDFSGLGGGYTF.

The V gene is TRBV29-1, the J gene TRBJ1-2; D might be TRBD1 (5 bases). The CDR3 extends over 13 amino acids. CDR1 SQVTM and CDR2 ANQGSEA come from the germline V gene. Between the trimmed V and J ends, which lost 2 bases and 0 bases, there was a span of 7 bases. The CDR3 DNA follows: TGCAGCGTTGAACAGGGACCTAACTATGGCTACACCTTC. Amino acids: CSVEQGPNYGYTF.

This chain links TRBV6-1 with TRBJ1-2, with no clear D. Germline V gives CDR1 MNHNS, CDR2 SASEGT. V was shortened by 6 bases and J by 4 bases, with 12 bases between the two germline ends. This CDR3 region has 13 residues. CDR3 sequence (DNA): TGTGCCAGCAGCCTCATACAACTCTATGGCTACACCTTC. Translating gives CASSLIQLYGYTF.

This clone counts as medium-sized. The chain links TRBV19 to TRBJ2-3; no clear D. Germline V gene lookup returns CDR1 LNHDA and CDR2 SQIVND (reference sequence). Trimming left V 4 bases short and J 3 bases short, with 14 bases between. The CDR3 has 15 amino acids. The CDR3 reads CASSTTASRTDTQYF. The DNA of the CDR3 is TGTGCCAGTAGTACGACGGCTTCTCGGACAGATACGCAGTATTTT.

In its sample, this clone was seen a few times. The chain has TRBV28 and TRBJ1-4; the D is unclear. Germline-derived CDR1 and CDR2 are MDHEN and SYDVKM. The ends were cut back, 3 bases at V and 10 bases at J, with 9 bases in the middle. There are 12 residues in the CDR3. CDR3 residues: CASSLNLGKLFF. The CDR3 region has the DNA TGTGCCAGCAGTTTGAACCTCGGAAAACTGTTTTTT.

The CDR3 loop is CASSLAALGSSYEQYF. In nucleotides, the CDR3 is TGTGCCAGCAGCTTAGCAGCTCTAGGCAGCTCCTACGAGCAGTACTTC. The genes are TRBV7-9 and TRBJ2-7; D unresolved. Per the germline V gene, CDR1 is SEHNR and CDR2 is FQNEAQ (reference sequence). This CDR3 spans 16 amino acids. The ends were cut back, 0 bases at V and 0 bases at J, with 12 bases in the middle.

The chain recombines TRBV9 with TRBJ2-2; no reliable D call. Between the trimmed V and J ends, which lost 0 bases and 4 bases, there was a span of 13 bases. Germline V gene sequence: CDR1 SGDLS, CDR2 YYNGEE. This CDR3 comprises 16 residues. The CDR3 DNA reads TGTGCCAGCAGCGTAGTAGGGTCCGTGTTCACCGGGGAGCTGTTTTTT. This codes for CASSVVGSVFTGELFF.

This clone has only a few counts. The rearrangement joins TRBV2 to TRBJ1-1, with D unresolved. This CDR3 contains 13 residues. Per the germline V gene, CDR1 is SNHLY and CDR2 is FYNNEI. V lost 6 bases, J lost 1 base, and 9 bases lay in between. The CDR3 coding sequence is TGTGCCAGCAGCCCCGGACGGAACACTGAAGCTTTCTTT. Its translation: CASSPGRNTEAFF.

The genes are TRBV11-2 and TRBJ2-4; tentatively, D is TRBD2 (6 bases). Trimming stripped 0 bases from V and 8 bases from J, with 11 bases between. CDR1 is SGHAT and CDR2 is FQNNGV in the germline V gene. The length of the CDR3 is 14 residues. CDR3 sequence (DNA): TGTGCCAGCAGCTTAGAGGGAGGATTTGACATTCAGTACTTC. Protein sequence: CASSLEGGFDIQYF.

This chain connects TRBV5-8 to TRBJ1-5; 10 nucleotides agree with TRBD1. The length of the CDR3 is 16 residues. Germline assignment: CDR1 SGHTS and CDR2 YDEGEE. The V and J ends lost 3 bases and 3 bases, in that order; junction bases with no gene match: 6. CDR3 nucleotide sequence: TGTGCCAGCAGCTCCCGGGACAGGGGTTCCAATCAGCCCCAGCATTTT. Translation gives CASSSRDRGSNQPQHF.

This sequence joins TRBV27 and TRBJ2-1; the match to TRBD2 covers 14 bases. J was trimmed by 4 bases and V by 3 bases; bases with no gene match: 2. From germline, CDR1 is MNHEY and CDR2 SMNVEV (reference sequence). The CDR3 covers 16 residues. The CDR3 is CASSFRLAGGYNEQFF. For the CDR3, the DNA is TGTGCCAGCAGTTTCCGACTAGCGGGGGGGTACAATGAGCAGTTCTTC.